A single sample is the source of the 32 T cell receptor beta chains below, sequenced in a study of monozygotic twins with inflammatory bowel disease. TCRdb reworked the 5' RACE reads into one entry per CDR3 protein, no DNA. This sample's clone table lists under 150,000 distinct CDR3 sequences. Sequencing was carried out using blood. The receptor source for this set is a human donor with ulcerative colitis or Crohn's disease, or a healthy co-twin of an affected twin (not recorded which).

This chain uses TRBV7-2 with TRBJ1-2; TCRdb reports TRBD1, a call that lacks DNA to check it against. CDR3 size: 15 residues. Germline V gene lookup returns CDR1 SGHTA and CDR2 FQGNSA. CDR3 residues: CASSPGGQGSYGYTF.

The chain is built from TRBV18 and TRBJ1-5. CDR3 length equals 14 residues. Germline V CDR1 and CDR2: KGHSH, LQKENI. The CDR3 sequence is CASSLVDLNQPQHF.

The genes are TRBV2 and TRBJ2-7; TCRdb's D call, TRBD1, is unchecked because there is no DNA. In germline, CDR1 is SNHLY, CDR2 FYNNEI. The CDR3 extends over 14 amino acids. Here the CDR3 reads CASEFDRGDYEQYF.

The J gene is TRBJ1-5, the V gene TRBV4-1; the D gene TCRdb calls, TRBD1, cannot be checked with no DNA. This CDR3 comprises 15 residues. Germline CDR1 reads MGHRA; CDR2 reads YSYEKL. CDR3 sequence: CASSQGAGGDQPQHF.

This chain joins TRBV28 and TRBJ2-5; no DNA is available, so the TRBD1 call from TCRdb remains unchecked. CDR3 length equals 15 residues. From germline, CDR1 is MDHEN and CDR2 SYDVKM. The CDR3 is CASSSPQQYVETQYF.

This chain uses TRBV12-3 or TRBV12-4 with TRBJ1-1. This CDR3 has 11 amino acids. CDR3 residues: CASSNRAEAFF.

The chain is built from TRBV7-2 and TRBJ1-3. The CDR3 is 14 amino acids. Germline CDR1 and CDR2: SGHTA and FQGNSA. The CDR3 here is CASSLQGSRDTIYF.

V is TRBV20-1 and J is TRBJ2-6; with no DNA, the TCRdb D assignment of TRBD2 cannot be verified. The germline V gene encodes CDR1 DFQATT and CDR2 SNEGSKA (reference sequence). The CDR3 spans 16 residues. This CDR3 is CSAPPYRGAGANVLTF.

CDR3 protein: CSASFQGMNTEAFF. J is TRBJ1-1 and V is TRBV20-1; no DNA is available, so the TRBD1 call from TCRdb remains unchecked. Germline V gene lookup returns CDR1 DFQATT and CDR2 SNEGSKA (reference sequence). The CDR3 extends over 14 amino acids.

The chain couples TRBV19 to TRBJ2-5. The CDR3 is 15 amino acids. Germline V gene data show CDR1 as LNHDA and CDR2 as SQIVND (reference sequence). The CDR3 sequence is CASSLLAGTQETQYF.

The chain carries TRBV21-1 and TRBJ2-6; the D gene TCRdb calls, TRBD1, cannot be checked with no DNA. TRBV21-1 is listed as a pseudogene. There are 18 residues in the CDR3. The CDR3 protein is CASSSRDSSFSGANVLTF.

V gene TRBV5-1 combines with J gene TRBJ2-7; TCRdb outputs TRBD2, but without DNA this stays unchecked. Germline CDR1 SGHRS, CDR2 YFSETQ. The CDR3 loop spans 15 amino acids. The chain's CDR3 is CASSLTLDSFYEQYF.

The V gene is TRBV5-1, the J gene TRBJ2-1; TCRdb names TRBD1, which stays unverified in the absence of DNA. The CDR3 has 15 residues. Germline V gene data show CDR1 as SGHRS and CDR2 as YFSETQ. The CDR3: CASSIGLAGENEQFF.

This rearrangement joins TRBV27 to TRBJ2-6. Germline loops: CDR1 MNHEY, CDR2 SMNVEV (reference sequence). The CDR3 is made up of 17 amino acids. CDR3: CASSLTADHSGANVLTF.

This chain uses TRBV18 with TRBJ1-1; as DNA is missing, the TRBD1 call by TCRdb cannot be tested. The CDR3 consists of 13 residues. Germline V gene lookup returns CDR1 KGHSH and CDR2 LQKENI. The CDR3 loop reads CASSPGQAAEAFF.

This chain uses TRBV5-1 with TRBJ1-6. Germline loops: CDR1 SGHRS, CDR2 YFSETQ. The CDR3 is 14 amino acids. CDR3 sequence: CASSFLQGNSPLHF.

The V call is TRBV20-1, the J call TRBJ1-2; TCRdb indicates TRBD1, and absent DNA this call remains unverified. CDR1 and CDR2 (germline): DFQATT, SNEGSKA (reference sequence). CDR3 length equals 17 residues. The CDR3 region is CSAREKPQGAVNYGYTF.

The V and J genes are TRBV5-4 and TRBJ2-3; the TCRdb call, TRBD2, lacks DNA for checking. This CDR3 has 17 amino acids. From germline, CDR1 is SGHNT and CDR2 YYREEE (reference sequence). CDR3 amino acids: CASSFEAGGFSTDTQYF.

The chain employs TRBV20-1 and TRBJ2-3; the D call of TRBD1 rests on TCRdb alone, since no DNA is present to check it. This CDR3 has 14 amino acids. Germline values: CDR1 DFQATT, CDR2 SNEGSKA (reference sequence). The CDR3 protein is CSAPTTGTTDTQYF.

The chain joins TRBV5-1 to TRBJ2-7; TCRdb calls TRBD1, which cannot be checked without DNA. The CDR3 length is 13 residues. Germline CDR1 and CDR2: SGHRS and YFSETQ. The chain's CDR3 is CASSLVGTYEQYF.

The chain combines TRBV6-1 with TRBJ2-2; TCRdb indicates TRBD1, and absent DNA this call remains unverified. CDR1 MNHNS and CDR2 SASEGT come from the germline V gene. The CDR3 is 16 amino acids. CDR3 loop: CASRVGQGANTGELFF.

The rearrangement uses TRBV7-2 and TRBJ2-1; with no DNA, the TCRdb D assignment of TRBD2 cannot be verified. CDR1 SGHTA and CDR2 FQGNSA come from the germline V gene. CDR3 size: 16 residues. CDR3: CASSIIAGGNYNEQFF.

V usage is TRBV12-3 or TRBV12-4 and J usage is TRBJ1-2; checking the TCRdb D call of TRBD1 is not possible without DNA. The CDR3 consists of 15 residues. CDR3 sequence reads: CASSEWTPPNYGYTF.

The chain joins TRBV6-5 to TRBJ2-5; with no DNA, the TCRdb D assignment of TRBD2 cannot be verified. There are 15 residues in the CDR3. The germline V gene has CDR1 MNHEY and CDR2 SVGAGI. Here the CDR3 reads CASSLLAGGEETQYF.

The genes are TRBV7-8 and TRBJ2-7; TCRdb's assignment of TRBD2 cannot be checked, as there is no DNA. Per germline, CDR1 SGHVS and CDR2 FQNEAQ. The CDR3 has 14 residues. The CDR3 spells CASSRETVVYEQYF.

The chain joins TRBV27 to TRBJ1-1; with no DNA, the TCRdb D assignment of TRBD1 cannot be verified. The CDR3 is made up of 14 amino acids. In germline, CDR1 is MNHEY, CDR2 SMNVEV (reference sequence). CDR3 amino acids: CASSWQGLETEAFF.

The genes are TRBV13 and TRBJ2-7. Germline V lookup: CDR1 PRHDT, CDR2 FYEKMQ (reference sequence). CDR3 size: 17 residues. The CDR3 loop is CASSVLELLAAADEQYF.

The rearrangement uses TRBV5-1 and TRBJ2-1; the D gene TCRdb calls, TRBD1, cannot be checked with no DNA. The CDR3 runs 15 residues. Germline assignment: CDR1 SGHRS and CDR2 YFSETQ. Here the CDR3 reads CASRPDLRQYNEQFF.

The chain recombines TRBV19 with TRBJ2-7; no DNA is available, so the TRBD1 call from TCRdb remains unchecked. CDR1 and CDR2 from the germline V gene are LNHDA and SQIVND (reference sequence). This CDR3 comprises 16 residues. The CDR3 reads CASSTDRDTFSYEQYF.

The J gene is TRBJ2-3, the V gene TRBV29-1. Germline V gene lookup returns CDR1 SQVTM and CDR2 ANQGSEA. This CDR3 comprises 12 residues. CDR3 region: CSVDPTADTQYF.

This chain connects TRBV20-1 to TRBJ1-4; TCRdb gives TRBD1 as the D gene, but with no DNA this cannot be confirmed. Germline V gives CDR1 DFQATT, CDR2 SNEGSKA (reference sequence). This CDR3 has 14 amino acids. The chain's CDR3 is CSARSGTANEKLFF.

The V and J genes are TRBV4-3 and TRBJ1-5. The CDR3 covers 14 residues. Germline loops: CDR1 LGHNA, CDR2 YSLEER. The CDR3 here is CASSQDRARSGQHF.